One sample yielded the 23 T cell receptor beta chains listed below, sequenced in a study of CD8 T cells in Susac syndrome. With random hexamers, reverse transcription was performed on about 0.45 to 1 ug of RNA. Via MiXCR, TCRdb re-called the immunoSEQ multiplex PCR reads, giving one row per CDR3 protein. This sample has about 210,000 distinct CDR3 sequences, with about 95% found just once. Material: CD4+ T cells from PBMCs. The origin of the receptors is a human donor with multiple sclerosis.

As DNA, the CDR3 is TGTGCCAGCATTGCGACAGGGGAAAAGACCCAGTACTTC. Residues: CASIATGEKTQYF. This chain joins TRBV6-6 and TRBJ2-5; 8 bases fit TRBD1. V trimming: 7 bases; J trimming: 6 bases; junction bases outside the gene matches: 7. The length of the CDR3 is 13 residues. Germline V gene lookup returns CDR1 MNHNY and CDR2 SVGAGI (reference sequence).

CDR3 in DNA: TGTGCCAGCAGTGAATCTTCGAACACCATATATTTT. It yields the protein CASSESSNTIYF. This sequence joins TRBV25-1 and TRBJ1-3, with D hard to call. CDR1 and CDR2 (germline): MGHDK, SYGVNS. The CDR3 contains 12 residues. V lost 1 base to trimming and J lost 7 bases, with 5 bases between them.

V is TRBV29-1 and J is TRBJ2-7, with D unclear. CDR1 SQVTM and CDR2 ANQGSEA come from the germline V gene. CDR3 size: 13 residues. V gave up 4 bases and J gave up 0 bases, with 10 bases separating them. In DNA, the CDR3 is TGCAGCGTTGTTTTGGGCTTCTCCTACGAGCAGTACTTC. Protein: CSVVLGFSYEQYF.

The J gene is TRBJ2-2, the V gene TRBV3-1, with a tentative D call TRBD1 (5 bases). Germline V lookup: CDR1 LGHDT, CDR2 YNNKEL (reference sequence). Trimming removed 3 bases at V and 4 bases at J, with 9 bases between. This CDR3 has 14 residues. The CDR3: CASSQGHSTGELFF. In DNA, the CDR3 is TGTGCCAGCAGCCAGGGGCATAGCACCGGGGAGCTGTTTTTT.

The chain couples TRBV20-1 to TRBJ2-3, with D possibly matching TRBD2 (6 bases). Trimming took 2 bases from V and 1 from J, leaving 16 bases between them. The CDR3 is made up of 16 amino acids. Per the germline V gene, CDR1 is DFQATT and CDR2 is SNEGSKA (reference sequence). CDR3 sequence (DNA): TGCAGTGCTAGACCGGGCCTCGGGGAGGGCACAGATACGCAGTATTTT. Its translation: CSARPGLGEGTDTQYF.

V usage is TRBV19 and J usage is TRBJ2-1, with 9 bases that match TRBD2. Germline CDR1 and CDR2: LNHDA and SQIVND (reference sequence). This CDR3 has 15 residues. V trimming: 4 bases; J trimming: 3 bases; junction bases outside the gene matches: 4. The CDR3 region is CASSTPTSGYNEQFF. The CDR3 nucleotides read TGTGCCAGTAGTACACCGACTAGCGGCTACAATGAGCAGTTCTTC.

The chain couples TRBV25-1 to TRBJ2-1; 9 bases are shared with TRBD2. The CDR3 runs to 17 residues. Germline V gene data show CDR1 as MGHDK and CDR2 as SYGVNS. V lost 2 bases, J lost 8 bases, and 13 bases stayed unmatched. The CDR3 reads CASSEPPASGKRDEQFF. CDR3 coding DNA: TGTGCCAGCAGTGAACCCCCGGCTAGCGGGAAGAGGGATGAGCAGTTCTTC. The full variable domain, completed using reference TRBV25-1 and TRBJ2-1, is EADIYQTPRYLVIGTGKKITLECSQTMGHDKMYWYQQDPGMELHLIHYSYGVNSTEKGDLSSESTVSRIRTEHFPLTLESARPSHTSQYLCASSEPPASGKRDEQFFGPGTRLTVL.

This chain connects TRBV7-9 to TRBJ2-7; D possibly uses TRBD1 or TRBD2 (5 bases each). The V gene's germline CDR1 is SEHNR and CDR2 FQNEAQ (reference sequence). Trimming left V 5 bases short and J 4 bases short, with 18 bases between. The CDR3 totals 15 residues. The CDR3, as DNA: TGTGCCAGCAGCCCAAGCTGGGGGTTTTGGTACGAGCAGTACTTC. Protein product: CASSPSWGFWYEQYF. The variable domain in full, with the rest retrieved from reference TRBV7-9 and TRBJ2-7, is DTGVSQNPRHKITKRGQNVTFRCDPISEHNRLYWYRQTLGQGPEFLTYFQNEAQLEKSRLLSDRFSAERPKGSFSTLEIQRTEQGDSAMYLCASSPSWGFWYEQYFGPGTRLTVT.

This chain uses TRBV15 with TRBJ2-3, with D perhaps TRBD1 or TRBD2 (5 bases each). Germline values: CDR1 LNHNV, CDR2 YYDKDF (reference sequence). The ends were cut back, 1 base at V and 0 bases at J, with 14 bases in the middle. The CDR3 totals 17 residues. The DNA of the CDR3 is TGTGCCACCAGCAGAGTCTGGGGAGCAGGGAGCACAGATACGCAGTATTTT. It codes for CATSRVWGAGSTDTQYF.

This rearrangement joins TRBV20-1 to TRBJ1-1; D ambiguous. The V and J ends lost 3 bases and 5 bases respectively, with 13 bases between them. Looked up from germline, CDR1 is DFQATT and CDR2 is SNEGSKA (reference sequence). The CDR3 sequence is 13 residues long. CDR3 nucleotide sequence: TGCAGTGCTAGTAACAGTATAGGTACTGAAGCTTTCTTT. Its protein is CSASNSIGTEAFF.

This clonotype has just one count. The chain couples TRBV15 to TRBJ2-3, with D unclear. Germline values: CDR1 LNHNV, CDR2 YYDKDF (reference sequence). V lost 0 bases and J 2 bases, leaving 15 bases between the germline ends. The CDR3 spans 17 residues. CDR3 in DNA: TGTGCCACCAGCAGAGATCCATCAGGAACCCCCACAGATACGCAGTATTTT. Protein product: CATSRDPSGTPTDTQYF.

V is TRBV15 and J is TRBJ2-6; D might be TRBD1 (5 bases). Between the trimmed V and J ends, which lost 1 base and 2 bases, there was a span of 6 bases. The CDR3 is made up of 15 amino acids. Per the germline V gene, CDR1 is LNHNV and CDR2 is YYDKDF (reference sequence). CDR3 sequence (DNA): TGTGCCACCAGCAGAGGCAGGGCTGGGGCCAACGTCCTGACTTTC. Its protein is CATSRGRAGANVLTF.

The chain couples TRBV5-1 to TRBJ2-1; 11 nucleotides match TRBD1. The CDR3 has 15 amino acids. Trimming cost V 4 bases and J 8 bases; bases outside gene matches: 8. CDR1 is SGHRS and CDR2 is YFSETQ in the germline V gene. In DNA, the CDR3 is TGCGCCAGCAGCAGAGGACAGGGGGCCCCAGATGAGCAGTTCTTC. Translating it yields CASSRGQGAPDEQFF.

The gene calls are TRBV30 and TRBJ1-5, with a weak D call TRBD1 (6 bases). The germline CDR1 and CDR2 sequences are GTSNPN and SVGIG (reference sequence). V was cut by 0 bases and J by 7 bases, with 13 bases left in between. The CDR3 has 14 amino acids. CDR3 sequence: CAWSVLQGKQPQHF. CDR3 coding DNA: TGTGCCTGGAGTGTACTACAGGGAAAACAGCCCCAGCATTTT. Combining the CDR3 with reference TRBV30 and TRBJ1-5 gives the whole variable domain SQTIHQWPATLVQPVGSPLSLECTVEGTSNPNLYWYRQAAGRGLQLLFYSVGIGQISSEVPQNLSASRPQDRQFILSSKKLLLSDSGFYLCAWSVLQGKQPQHFGDGTRLSIL.

The chain has TRBV20-1 and TRBJ2-5; unclear D gene. V lost 7 bases, J lost 3 bases, and 12 bases lay in between. This CDR3 spans 12 amino acids. Germline V gene data show CDR1 as DFQATT and CDR2 as SNEGSKA (reference sequence). CDR3 coding DNA: TGCAGTGGATCCGGGCAAAAAGAGACCCAGTACTTC. This gives the protein CSGSGQKETQYF.

Comments on this clonotype: No DNA is shown, since the ends of the CDR3 on it are uncertain; the CDR3 is the one TCRdb lists. The chain combines TRBV12-3 or TRBV12-4 with TRBJ1-4; the table assigns TRBD1, which was not confirmed against the DNA. Ends included, the CDR3 has 15 residues. CDR3 in amino acids: CASSSSTGRGEKLFF.

The V call is TRBV28, the J call TRBJ2-2, with D uncertain. This CDR3 comprises 15 residues. The V end lost 2 bases, the J end lost 1 base, and 8 bases lay between the germline ends. Germline V CDR1 and CDR2: MDHEN, SYDVKM. CDR3 amino acids: CASSLVRKNTGELFF. CDR3 bases: TGTGCCAGCAGTTTAGTCAGGAAGAACACCGGGGAGCTGTTTTTT.

This clonotype was seen only once. The chain joins TRBV4-2 to TRBJ1-3, with no clear D. The germline CDR1 and CDR2 sequences are LGHNA and YNFKEQ. V was trimmed by 3 bases and J by 2 bases, leaving 2 bases between them. CDR3 length: 12 residues. The CDR3 DNA sequence: TGTGCCAGCAGCCACGCTGGAAACACCATATATTTT. Translating it yields CASSHAGNTIYF.

This sequence joins TRBV3-1 and TRBJ2-5; D unresolved. Germline V gene lookup returns CDR1 LGHDT and CDR2 YNNKEL (reference sequence). V lost 0 bases to trimming and J lost 6 bases, with 5 bases between them. The CDR3 extends over 12 amino acids. Here the CDR3 reads CASSQDSKTQYF. The DNA of the CDR3 is TGTGCCAGCAGCCAAGACTCAAAGACCCAGTACTTC.

This rearrangement joins TRBV20-1 to TRBJ1-1, with D unclear. V was shortened by 6 bases and J by 8 bases, with 19 bases between the two germline ends. This CDR3 has 13 amino acids. Germline loops: CDR1 DFQATT, CDR2 SNEGSKA (reference sequence). CDR3 coding DNA: TGCAGTGCCCACACCGGGCCTTTATCAGAAGCTTTCTTT. It is translated as CSAHTGPLSEAFF.

The CDR3 loop reads CASRPTSGASYEQYF. CDR3 bases: TGTGCCAGCAGACCAACTAGCGGGGCTTCCTACGAGCAGTACTTC. The genes are TRBV5-4 and TRBJ2-7, with 10 bases lining up with TRBD2. The V gene's germline CDR1 is SGHNT and CDR2 YYREEE (reference sequence). V was pared by 5 bases and J by 1 base, with 6 bases of the junction left unmatched. This CDR3 is 15 amino acids long.

The chain links TRBV10-3 to TRBJ1-1; D may be TRBD1 (5 bases). CDR1 is ENHRY, CDR2 SYGVKD, per germline. Trimming took off 4 bases at V and 0 bases at J, with 9 bases between the two ends. This CDR3 has 14 residues. CDR3 protein: CAISAGPLNTEAFF. The CDR3 nucleotides read TGTGCCATCAGTGCGGGACCACTGAACACTGAAGCTTTCTTT.

The chain couples TRBV7-6 to TRBJ2-5; D remains ambiguous. The germline V gene has CDR1 SGHVS and CDR2 FNYEAQ. V lost 1 base and J lost 6, with 3 bases in between. CDR3 length equals 11 residues. In nucleotides, the CDR3 is TGTGCCAGCAGCTTAGAGAAGACCCAGTACTTC. Translating it yields CASSLEKTQYF. Full variable domain (outside the CDR3, taken from reference TRBV7-6 and TRBJ2-5): GAGVSQSPRYKVTKRGQDVALRCDPISGHVSLYWYRQALGQGPEFLTYFNYEAQQDKSGLPNDRFSAERPEGSISTLTIQRTEQRDSAMYRCASSLEKTQYFGPGTRLLVL.